A selection of T cell receptor beta chains follows, all from one sample in a study of shared clonotypes between healthy human individuals. Sequencing was performed with immunoSEQ multiplex PCR; in TCRdb, only in-frame clones are kept and a portion is missing. The table has around 1,100,000 clones, 70% to 80% seen once. Sequencing was performed on memory CD4+ T cells from PBMCs. The source is a man aged 18 to 30 in good health. Some clones in this sample may be carry-over from other donors' samples. The CDR3 runs from the conserved cysteine through the conserved F or W. A D gene is named only where the DNA matches it firmly. The size of a clone is reported for some rows only, either as once, few or many, or as a class for expanded clones.

v_gene: TRBV7-3
abundance: -
d_gene: TRBD1
j_gene: TRBJ2-3
CDR3aa: CASSVDRGDTQYF
CDR3nt: TGTGCCAGCAGCGTCGACAGGGGAGATACGCAGTATTTT

v_gene: TRBV28
abundance: once
d_gene: TRBD2
j_gene: TRBJ2-7
CDR3aa: CASSSAGGPYEQYF
CDR3nt: TGTGCCAGCAGTTCAGCGGGAGGGCCTTACGAGCAGTACTTC

v_gene: TRBV7-3
abundance: -
d_gene: -
j_gene: TRBJ2-3
CDR3aa: CASSPGSTDTQYF
CDR3nt: TGTGCCAGCAGTCCCGGGAGCACAGATACGCAGTATTTT

v_gene: TRBV19
abundance: -
d_gene: -
j_gene: TRBJ1-2
CDR3aa: CASSKGGTNYGYTF
CDR3nt: TGTGCCAGTAGTAAGGGGGGGACTAACTATGGCTACACCTTC

v_gene: TRBV4-1
abundance: once
d_gene: -
j_gene: TRBJ2-2
CDR3aa: CASSQGTLNTGELFF
CDR3nt: TGCGCCAGCAGCCAAGGGACTCTGAACACCGGGGAGCTGTTTTTT

v_gene: TRBV2
abundance: -
d_gene: -
j_gene: TRBJ1-5
CDR3aa: CASSTGFFYRQPQHF
CDR3nt: TGTGCCAGCAGCACAGGTTTCTTTTATCGTCAGCCCCAGCATTTT

v_gene: TRBV5-1
abundance: -
d_gene: TRBD1
j_gene: TRBJ1-2
CDR3aa: CASSLGQGNYGYTF
CDR3nt: TGCGCCAGCAGCTTGGGACAGGGGAACTATGGCTACACCTTC

v_gene: TRBV2
abundance: -
d_gene: -
j_gene: TRBJ1-1
CDR3aa: CASSVLQNTEAFF
CDR3nt: TGTGCCAGCAGTGTTTTACAGAACACTGAAGCTTTCTTT

v_gene: TRBV5-1
abundance: -
d_gene: TRBD1
j_gene: TRBJ2-7
CDR3aa: CASSRDRRPSEQYF
CDR3nt: TGCGCCAGCAGCCGGGACAGGCGCCCCTCCGAGCAGTACTTC

v_gene: TRBV7-8
abundance: -
d_gene: TRBD2
j_gene: TRBJ2-3
CDR3aa: CASSRLARDTDTQYF
CDR3nt: TGTGCCAGCAGCCGACTAGCGAGGGACACAGATACGCAGTATTTT

v_gene: TRBV28
abundance: -
d_gene: -
j_gene: TRBJ2-1
CDR3aa: CASSRNYNEQFF
CDR3nt: TGTGCCAGCAGCCGGAACTACAATGAGCAGTTCTTC

v_gene: TRBV19
abundance: few
d_gene: TRBD1
j_gene: TRBJ2-2
CDR3aa: CASTLRDRYTGELFF
CDR3nt: TGTGCCAGTACCCTCCGGGACAGATACACCGGGGAGCTGTTTTTT

v_gene: TRBV7-8
abundance: -
d_gene: -
j_gene: TRBJ1-4
CDR3aa: CASSPDRLNEKLFF
CDR3nt: TGTGCCAGCAGCCCAGACAGATTGAATGAAAAACTGTTTTTT

v_gene: TRBV6-1
abundance: -
d_gene: -
j_gene: TRBJ2-5
CDR3aa: CASSPLSIKGTQYF
CDR3nt: TGTGCCAGCAGTCCCCTGAGTATTAAAGGGACCCAGTACTTC

v_gene: TRBV7-9
abundance: few
d_gene: TRBD1
j_gene: TRBJ1-5
CDR3aa: CASSYGQGSSNQPQHF
CDR3nt: TGTGCCAGCAGCTACGGACAGGGTTCGAGCAATCAGCCCCAGCATTTT

v_gene: TRBV2
abundance: -
d_gene: -
j_gene: TRBJ1-2
CDR3aa: CASSRGRPTNYGYTF
CDR3nt: TGTGCCAGCAGTCGTGGGCGCCCGACTAACTATGGCTACACCTTC

v_gene: TRBV6-6
abundance: once
d_gene: -
j_gene: TRBJ1-5
CDR3aa: CASSRQGNQPQHF
CDR3nt: TGTGCCAGCAGCAGACAGGGCAATCAGCCCCAGCATTTT

v_gene: TRBV5-4
abundance: -
d_gene: -
j_gene: TRBJ2-3
CDR3aa: CASRLRTGVGAADTQYF
CDR3nt: TGTGCCAGCAGGCTCAGGACTGGGGTAGGGGCCGCAGATACGCAGTATTTT

v_gene: TRBV19
abundance: -
d_gene: TRBD2
j_gene: TRBJ2-1
CDR3aa: CASSITGTSGRNEQFF
CDR3nt: TGTGCCAGTAGCATAACCGGGACTAGCGGGAGAAATGAGCAGTTCTTC

v_gene: TRBV7-9
abundance: -
d_gene: -
j_gene: TRBJ1-4
CDR3aa: CASSLSGVGEKLFF
CDR3nt: TGTGCCAGCAGCTTATCAGGGGTCGGCGAAAAACTGTTTTTT

v_gene: TRBV5-1
abundance: once
d_gene: TRBD2
j_gene: TRBJ2-1
CDR3aa: CASSPNQPGGAEQFF
CDR3nt: TGCGCCAGCAGCCCCAATCAGCCGGGGGGGGCTGAGCAGTTCTTC

v_gene: TRBV30
abundance: -
d_gene: -
j_gene: TRBJ2-5
CDR3aa: CAREGGGRETQYF
CDR3nt: TGTGCCAGAGAGGGCGGAGGGCGGGAGACCCAGTACTTC

v_gene: TRBV7-9
abundance: -
d_gene: -
j_gene: TRBJ1-3
CDR3aa: CASDDWNTIYF
CDR3nt: TGTGCCAGCGATGATTGGAACACCATATATTTT

v_gene: TRBV9
abundance: -
d_gene: -
j_gene: TRBJ2-1
CDR3aa: CASSTGGQTYNEQFF
CDR3nt: TGTGCCAGCAGCACCGGGGGACAGACATACAATGAGCAGTTCTTC

v_gene: TRBV7-3
abundance: few
d_gene: -
j_gene: TRBJ2-3
CDR3aa: CASSLVTGSSTDTQYF
CDR3nt: TGTGCCAGCAGCTTAGTCACAGGGTCTAGCACAGATACGCAGTATTTT

v_gene: TRBV7-2
abundance: -
d_gene: -
j_gene: TRBJ1-2
CDR3aa: CASSLIMDGGDGYTF
CDR3nt: TGTGCCAGCAGCTTAATTATGGATGGGGGTGATGGCTACACCTTC

v_gene: TRBV6-5
abundance: -
d_gene: -
j_gene: TRBJ2-7
CDR3aa: CASSYSGRALYEQYF
CDR3nt: TGTGCCAGCAGTTACTCGGGGCGGGCCCTTTACGAGCAGTACTTC

v_gene: TRBV6-1
abundance: -
d_gene: -
j_gene: TRBJ2-7
CDR3aa: CAIRKGVGRYEQYF
CDR3nt: TGTGCCATCAGGAAGGGAGTCGGCCGATACGAGCAGTACTTC

v_gene: TRBV29-1
abundance: -
d_gene: -
j_gene: TRBJ2-3
CDR3aa: CSVEDGVGGTDTQYF
CDR3nt: TGCAGCGTTGAAGACGGTGTTGGAGGGACAGATACGCAGTATTTT

v_gene: TRBV6-6
abundance: few
d_gene: -
j_gene: TRBJ2-1
CDR3aa: CASAPVGEQFF
CDR3nt: TGTGCCAGCGCCCCGGTCGGCGAGCAGTTCTTC

v_gene: TRBV5-1
abundance: -
d_gene: -
j_gene: TRBJ1-2
CDR3aa: CASSLENRLGGYTF
CDR3nt: TGCGCCAGCAGCTTAGAAAACAGGTTGGGTGGCTACACCTTC

v_gene: TRBV2
abundance: -
d_gene: -
j_gene: TRBJ2-3
CDR3aa: CASSSGPSVTQYF
CDR3nt: TGTGCCAGCAGCTCGGGGCCGTCTGTTACGCAGTATTTT

v_gene: TRBV5-1
abundance: -
d_gene: -
j_gene: TRBJ1-3
CDR3aa: CASSLGGDNSGNTIYF
CDR3nt: TGCGCCAGCAGCTTGGGCGGGGATAACTCTGGAAACACCATATATTTT

v_gene: TRBV27
abundance: -
d_gene: -
j_gene: TRBJ1-2
CDR3aa: CASSPYRDGDGYTF
CDR3nt: TGTGCCAGCAGTCCATACCGGGACGGCGATGGCTACACCTTC

v_gene: TRBV5-6
abundance: -
d_gene: -
j_gene: TRBJ2-2
CDR3aa: CASSFGLTGELFF
CDR3nt: TGTGCCAGCAGCTTCGGGCTCACCGGGGAGCTGTTTTTT

v_gene: TRBV21-1
abundance: -
d_gene: -
j_gene: TRBJ2-2
CDR3aa: CASSNDIQRKRPPETGELFF
CDR3nt: TGTGCCAGCAGCAATGACATTCAACGAAAACGACCCCCAGAAACCGGGGAGCTGTTTTTT

v_gene: TRBV6-5
abundance: -
d_gene: TRBD1
j_gene: TRBJ2-3
CDR3aa: CATSTGTELDTQYF
CDR3nt: TGTGCCACTTCCACCGGGACAGAATTGGATACGCAGTATTTT